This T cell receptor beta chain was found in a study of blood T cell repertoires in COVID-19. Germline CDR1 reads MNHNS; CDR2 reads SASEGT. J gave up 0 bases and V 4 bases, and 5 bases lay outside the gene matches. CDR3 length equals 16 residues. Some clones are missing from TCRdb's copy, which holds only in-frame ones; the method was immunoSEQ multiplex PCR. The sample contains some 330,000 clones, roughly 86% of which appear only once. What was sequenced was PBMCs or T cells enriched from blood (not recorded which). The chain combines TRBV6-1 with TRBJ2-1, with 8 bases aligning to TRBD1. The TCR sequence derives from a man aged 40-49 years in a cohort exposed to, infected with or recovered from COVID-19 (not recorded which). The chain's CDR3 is CASSVIGTGSYNEQFF. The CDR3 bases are TGTGCCAGCAGTGTAATTGGGACAGGCTCCTACAATGAGCAGTTCTTC.